The 4 T cell receptor beta chains below all came from one sample that was sequenced in a study of T cell responses to AZD1222 COVID-19 vaccine. The protocol was immunoSEQ multiplex PCR, while the TCRdb copy is restricted to in-frame clones and leaves out a portion. The table shows under 140,000 clones, with about 85% occurring only once. The specimen comprised peripheral blood, sampled on day 0 of AZD1222 vaccination. These receptors originate from an adult in good health.

The chain links TRBV3-1 (or the pseudogene TRBV3-2) to TRBJ2-1; 11 nucleotides match TRBD2. CDR1 is LGHDT and CDR2 is YNNKEL in the germline V gene (reference sequence). The CDR3 consists of 17 residues. V lost 3 bases to trimming and J lost 8 bases; unmatched junction nucleotides: 12. As DNA, the CDR3 is TGTGCCAGCAGCCATCTTTACCTTAGCGGGGGGGCCGATGAGCAGTTCTTC. Encoded protein: CASSHLYLSGGADEQFF.

This clone was picked up a small number of times. The chain couples TRBV6-1 to TRBJ2-7, with a tentative D call TRBD1 (6 bases). Trimming removed 1 base at V and 3 bases at J, with 13 bases between. Germline V gene lookup returns CDR1 MNHNS and CDR2 SASEGT. CDR3 length equals 15 residues. The DNA of the CDR3 is TGTGCCAGCAGTGAAGGGCAGGGGCAAAACTACGAGCAGTACTTC. It codes for CASSEGQGQNYEQYF.

Here the CDR3 DNA reads TGCGCCAGCAGCTCCGCCGGGAATAAGTACAATGAGCAGTTCTTC. This sequence encodes CASSSAGNKYNEQFF. The gene calls are TRBV5-1 and TRBJ2-1, with D possibly TRBD2 on 5 matching bases. This CDR3 contains 15 residues. V shed 3 bases and J shed 4 bases, with 14 bases lying between them. The germline gives CDR1 SGHRS, CDR2 YFSETQ.

V and J are TRBV19 and TRBJ2-1, with TRBD2 identical over 9 bases. The germline CDR1 and CDR2 sequences are LNHDA and SQIVND (reference sequence). V was clipped by 7 bases and J by 7 bases; unmatched bases: 14. This CDR3 is built from 16 residues. The CDR3 nucleotides read TGTGCCAGTACCCCCTTGTCTAGCGGGATTGGGAATGAGCAGTTCTTC. Its protein product is CASTPLSSGIGNEQFF.